The 13 T cell receptor beta chains below were found in one sample sequenced in a study of T-cell memory formation after mild COVID-19. TCRdb reanalysed the 5' RACE reads using MiXCR and keeps one entry per CDR3 protein. The data show a few hundred thousand distinct CDR3 sequences, over 15% seen once. The sequenced material came from PBMCs or a T cell subset sorted from them (not recorded which). Every receptor here comes from a man aged 18 to 29 who had mild COVID-19 (a few samples of this study predate the infection). Cell type and time point are not known.

This clonotype was picked up many times. V gene TRBV12-3 or TRBV12-4 combines with J gene TRBJ2-5; D unresolved. The CDR3 sequence is 13 residues long. V was shortened by 3 bases and J by 3 bases, with 8 bases between the two germline ends. The CDR3 is CASSLSEKETQYF. In DNA form, the CDR3 reads TGTGCCAGCAGTTTGTCAGAGAAAGAGACCCAGTACTTC.

This rearrangement joins TRBV2 to TRBJ1-2; D uncertain. From germline, CDR1 is SNHLY and CDR2 FYNNEI. The CDR3 extends over 11 amino acids. The CDR3 DNA sequence: TGTGCAGACGCCGGCCTCTATGGCTACACCTTC. It translates to CADAGLYGYTF.

This clonotype came up a few times. The chain couples TRBV20-1 to TRBJ2-5, with D unclear. This CDR3 is 13 amino acids long. Germline CDR1 and CDR2: DFQATT and SNEGSKA (reference sequence). V dropped 6 bases and J dropped 5 bases, with 16 bases sitting between them. The CDR3 is CSARPAGLETQYF. CDR3 nucleotide sequence: TGCAGTGCGCGGCCCGCAGGATTGGAGACCCAGTACTTC.

The rearrangement joins TRBV29-1 to TRBJ2-6, with 12 nucleotides matching TRBD1. The trim removed 5 bases at V and 0 bases at J, leaving 5 bases unmatched. Germline CDR1 reads SQVTM; CDR2 reads ANQGSEA. The CDR3 length is 17 residues. The CDR3 nucleotides read TGCAGCGTTTCTGGGGACAGGGGGCACTCTGGGGCCAACGTCCTGACTTTC. Translated: CSVSGDRGHSGANVLTF.

The rearrangement joins TRBV4-3 to TRBJ2-3, with 9 bases fitting TRBD2. J lost 7 bases, V lost 0 bases, and 17 bases had no gene match. The CDR3 consists of 19 residues. CDR1 and CDR2 from the germline V gene are LGHNA and YSLEER. As DNA, the CDR3 is TGCGCCAGCAGCCAAGAGCCGGCGGGGGGGGCGGAGCGAGAAAATACGCAGTATTTT. It codes for CASSQEPAGGAERENTQYF.

This rearrangement joins TRBV12-5 to TRBJ2-3; D is perhaps TRBD1 (6 bases). Germline V lookup: CDR1 LGHNT, CDR2 FRNRAP. The CDR3 is made up of 16 amino acids. V was clipped by 5 bases and J by 0 bases, with 15 bases between them. The CDR3 coding sequence is TGTGCTAGTGGTGCAGCAGGGACAAGTAGCACAGATACGCAGTATTTT. This codes for CASGAAGTSSTDTQYF.

This clonotype was counted between two and nine times. The rearrangement links TRBV30 to TRBJ1-2; D gene ambiguous. CDR3 length: 11 amino acids. Germline lookup yields CDR1 GTSNPN and CDR2 SVGIG (reference sequence). Trimming removed 1 base from V and 7 bases from J, with 7 bases in between. This CDR3 is CAWSGGRGYTF. The DNA of the CDR3 is TGTGCCTGGAGTGGGGGTCGTGGCTACACCTTC.

In its sample, this clonotype was seen a few times. The genes are TRBV6-1 and TRBJ1-4, with unresolved D. V lost 9 bases and J 3 bases, leaving 11 bases between the germline ends. Germline assignment: CDR1 MNHNS and CDR2 SASEGT. This CDR3 is 13 amino acids long. CDR3 in DNA: TGTGCCAGTAGGGTAACGGCTAATGAAAAACTGTTTTTT. It translates to CASRVTANEKLFF.

This chain links TRBV4-3 with TRBJ2-7; 10 positions agree with TRBD2. Trimming took 4 bases from V and 2 from J; bases not matched to a gene: 5. The germline V gene encodes CDR1 LGHNA and CDR2 YSLEER. The CDR3 consists of 15 residues. The CDR3 spells CASSPRSGGTYEQYF. The CDR3 DNA sequence: TGCGCCAGCAGCCCCCGTAGCGGGGGGACCTACGAGCAGTACTTC.

A remark on this clonotype: At one of its ends the junction is not consistent with the germline gene, which may arise from a read error. This chain connects TRBV6-2 or TRBV6-3 to TRBJ2-5, with 14 bases identical to TRBD2. This CDR3 has 15 residues. In germline, CDR1 is MNHEY, CDR2 SVGEGT. The CDR3 sequence: CASRRLAGGQGTQYF. The CDR3 nucleotides read TGTGCCAGCAGGAGACTAGCGGGGGGGCAAGGGACCCAGTACTTC.

The table lists this clonotype with many counts. The gene calls are TRBV29-1 and TRBJ1-1, with TRBD1 identical over 7 bases. The CDR3 length is 12 residues. The germline gives CDR1 SQVTM, CDR2 ANQGSEA. The trim removed 4 bases at V and 4 bases at J, leaving 3 bases unmatched. In DNA form, the CDR3 reads TGCAGCGTTGTACCAGGGGGCACTGAAGCTTTCTTT. It specifies CSVVPGGTEAFF.

The chain carries TRBV12-3 or TRBV12-4 and TRBJ2-3, with 11 bases matching TRBD2. V lost 2 bases to trimming and J lost 1 base; unmatched junction nucleotides: 2. The CDR3 runs to 16 residues. This CDR3 reads CASSLPSGGRTDTQYF. Written as DNA, the CDR3 is TGTGCCAGCAGTTTACCTAGCGGGGGGCGCACAGATACGCAGTATTTT.

A few counts support this clonotype. The V and J genes are TRBV7-2 and TRBJ2-3, with TRBD2 matching over 12 bases. The trim removed 7 bases at V and 2 bases at J, leaving 7 bases unmatched. This CDR3 region has 16 residues. CDR1 is SGHTA, CDR2 FQGNSA, per germline. DNA of the CDR3: TGTGCCAGCACCCCGGGACTAGCGGGTCTCACAGATACGCAGTATTTT. Translation gives CASTPGLAGLTDTQYF.